The present T cell receptor (beta chain) was sequenced within a study of beta chain features in type 1 diabetes. This CDR3 is built from 12 residues. Germline V CDR1 and CDR2: SGHDT, YYEEEE. V was cut by 2 bases and J by 7 bases, with 9 bases left in between. TCRB transcripts that were expressed got sequenced, as all of the isolated RNA had been reverse transcribed. Produced via immunoSEQ multiplex PCR; TCRdb's table is partial and in-frame only. This table holds some 150,000 clones, around 10% found once. CD45RO/CCR7/CD25/CD127/CD95/CD27 sorting isolated CD4+ naive, central memory, regulatory and stem cell-like memory cells. This clone showed up just a few times.

This receptor was taken from a man aged 18 to 29 in good health. The chain links TRBV5-6 to TRBJ1-1; D unresolved. Sequencing was carried out using central memory CD4+ T cells from blood. The CDR3 DNA is TGTGCCAGCAGCTTTACGGGGATTGAAGCTTTCTTT. Encoded protein: CASSFTGIEAFF.